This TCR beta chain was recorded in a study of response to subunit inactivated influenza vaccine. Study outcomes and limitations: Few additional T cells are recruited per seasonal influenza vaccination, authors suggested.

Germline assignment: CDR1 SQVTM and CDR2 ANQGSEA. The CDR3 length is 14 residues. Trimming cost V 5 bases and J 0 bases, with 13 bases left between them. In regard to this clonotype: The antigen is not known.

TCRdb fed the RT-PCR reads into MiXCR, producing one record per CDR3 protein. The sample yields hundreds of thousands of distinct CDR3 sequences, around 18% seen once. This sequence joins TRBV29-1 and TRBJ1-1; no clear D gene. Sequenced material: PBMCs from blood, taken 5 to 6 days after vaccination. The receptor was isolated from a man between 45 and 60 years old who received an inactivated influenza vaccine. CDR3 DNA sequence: TGCAGCGTTATTGACGGGAGAATGAACACTGAAGCTTTCTTT. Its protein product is CSVIDGRMNTEAFF.